The clone carrying this TCR beta chain was picked up a small number of times. The antigen is not known. Germline V gene lookup returns CDR1 LNHNV and CDR2 YYDKDF (reference sequence). The CDR3 extends over 16 amino acids. V was clipped by 1 base and J by 4 bases; unmatched bases: 8. The sample is drawn from a study of CD8+ T cells in alopecia areata. Study information: The study gave tofacitinib for 6 to 18 months, then 6 months off drug. Whole-study findings and limits: In scalp samples, resident alphabeta T cells of normal skin are also sequenced.

Lesional scalp punch biopsies and peripheral blood were collected from alopecia areata patients. cDNA reverse transcribed from extracted RNA served as the sequencing template. TCRdb's table, derived via immunoSEQ multiplex PCR, lists solely in-frame clones and lacks some. This sample carries some 150,000 clones, approximately 53% of them seen once, and the ten largest clones take approximately 19%. The specimen comprised CD8+ T cells sorted from blood, sampled at week 0. The V and J genes are TRBV15 and TRBJ2-7, with 9 positions matching TRBD2. This TCR derives from a human donor with alopecia areata. Here the CDR3 reads CATSRVPAGGLYEQYF. DNA for the CDR3: TGTGCCACCAGCAGAGTCCCGGCGGGGGGGCTTTACGAGCAGTACTTC.